The rows below give T cell receptor beta chains drawn from one sample of a study of regulatory and conventional T cells in RAG deficiency. Assay used: immunoSEQ multiplex PCR; TCRdb lists only in-frame clones, some missing. Of more than 7,500 clones listed, about 93% are singletons. The sample comprised CD4+ effector T cells sorted from blood. Every receptor here comes from a human donor with RAG deficiency presenting as severe combined immunodeficiency. Each CDR3 is given with its conserved first and last residue. Each record gives: V gene, clone size, J gene, CDR3 protein. Expanded clones are given a class, and other clones once, few, many or no size at all.

v_gene: TRBV11-3
abundance: .
j_gene: TRBJ2-7
CDR3aa: CASSRGGTSGYEQYF

v_gene: TRBV18
abundance: few
j_gene: TRBJ2-2
CDR3aa: CASSRQENTGELFF

v_gene: TRBV9
abundance: once
j_gene: TRBJ2-2
CDR3aa: CASSVEAGRTGELFF

v_gene: TRBV5-1
abundance: .
j_gene: TRBJ2-6
CDR3aa: CASSLVAGSASGANVLTF

v_gene: TRBV20-1
abundance: .
j_gene: TRBJ1-1
CDR3aa: CSADRGTEAFF

v_gene: TRBV9
abundance: .
j_gene: TRBJ2-3
CDR3aa: CASSVGQGTSTDTQYF

v_gene: TRBV4-3
abundance: .
j_gene: TRBJ2-5
CDR3aa: CASSQDRMPETQYF

v_gene: TRBV18
abundance: .
j_gene: TRBJ1-5
CDR3aa: CASSPDRQASNQPQHF

v_gene: TRBV2
abundance: .
j_gene: TRBJ2-7
CDR3aa: CASSLPGGEQYF

v_gene: TRBV7-2
abundance: .
j_gene: TRBJ1-2
CDR3aa: CASSLTGGYGYTF

v_gene: TRBV9
abundance: .
j_gene: TRBJ2-6
CDR3aa: CASSVGLFSFSSGANVLTF

v_gene: TRBV27
abundance: .
j_gene: TRBJ1-2
CDR3aa: CASSLEGRAGYTF

v_gene: TRBV4-2
abundance: .
j_gene: TRBJ2-6
CDR3aa: CASSQGQGSGANVLTF

v_gene: TRBV28
abundance: .
j_gene: TRBJ2-5
CDR3aa: CASSGYGLGGETQYF

v_gene: TRBV7-3
abundance: few
j_gene: TRBJ2-7
CDR3aa: CASSRTGGSYEQYF

v_gene: TRBV2
abundance: .
j_gene: TRBJ2-2
CDR3aa: CASSEQGANTGELFF

v_gene: TRBV6-5
abundance: .
j_gene: TRBJ2-5
CDR3aa: CASRSLGETQYF

v_gene: TRBV7-3
abundance: .
j_gene: TRBJ2-1
CDR3aa: CASSPTGGYNEQFF

v_gene: TRBV27
abundance: .
j_gene: TRBJ2-5
CDR3aa: CASSRKAAGEETQYF

v_gene: TRBV6-5
abundance: few
j_gene: TRBJ2-1
CDR3aa: CASTDVWSNEQFF

v_gene: TRBV29-1
abundance: .
j_gene: TRBJ2-5
CDR3aa: CSAAETETQYF

v_gene: TRBV5-4
abundance: .
j_gene: TRBJ2-3
CDR3aa: CASSLQGADTQYF

v_gene: TRBV7-7
abundance: .
j_gene: TRBJ2-5
CDR3aa: CASTKDPQETQYF

v_gene: TRBV18
abundance: .
j_gene: TRBJ2-5
CDR3aa: CASSPLDGQETQYF

v_gene: TRBV18
abundance: .
j_gene: TRBJ2-2
CDR3aa: CASSRTGGPTGELFF

v_gene: TRBV20-1
abundance: .
j_gene: TRBJ2-7
CDR3aa: CSATTAYEQYF

v_gene: TRBV7-2
abundance: .
j_gene: TRBJ2-3
CDR3aa: CASSPGQDVDTQYF

v_gene: TRBV10-3
abundance: .
j_gene: TRBJ2-5
CDR3aa: CAISEDRGQETQYF

v_gene: TRBV6-5
abundance: .
j_gene: TRBJ2-5
CDR3aa: CASSYRGPQETQYF

v_gene: TRBV6-5
abundance: once
j_gene: TRBJ2-6
CDR3aa: CASSYSGISGANVLTF

v_gene: TRBV28
abundance: .
j_gene: TRBJ2-3
CDR3aa: CASSFHRLAGATDTQYF

v_gene: TRBV10-3
abundance: .
j_gene: TRBJ2-3
CDR3aa: CAISAGTWGDTQYF

v_gene: TRBV7-2
abundance: .
j_gene: TRBJ1-2
CDR3aa: CASSLNLGASYGYTF

v_gene: TRBV10-3
abundance: .
j_gene: TRBJ2-3
CDR3aa: CATGRDRGPADTQYF

v_gene: TRBV7-2
abundance: .
j_gene: TRBJ2-6
CDR3aa: CASSSAGVRANVLTF

v_gene: TRBV12-5
abundance: .
j_gene: TRBJ2-5
CDR3aa: CASGTGGAETQYF

v_gene: TRBV6-5
abundance: .
j_gene: TRBJ2-5
CDR3aa: CASRTGTGIETQYF

v_gene: TRBV7-2
abundance: .
j_gene: TRBJ2-5
CDR3aa: CASSQREGNQETQYF

v_gene: TRBV6-6
abundance: .
j_gene: TRBJ2-3
CDR3aa: CASSYHIADTQYF

v_gene: TRBV4-3
abundance: once
j_gene: TRBJ2-4
CDR3aa: CASSQRIAKNIQYF

v_gene: TRBV29-1
abundance: .
j_gene: TRBJ2-3
CDR3aa: CSVERQPSSSRADTQYF

v_gene: TRBV6-6
abundance: .
j_gene: TRBJ1-4
CDR3aa: CASQKGAEKLFF

v_gene: TRBV9
abundance: .
j_gene: TRBJ1-1
CDR3aa: CASSQTGQGNTEAFF

v_gene: TRBV28
abundance: .
j_gene: TRBJ2-7
CDR3aa: CASSLGWGDEQYF

v_gene: TRBV6-1
abundance: .
j_gene: TRBJ2-7
CDR3aa: CASSESQSISYEQYF

v_gene: TRBV7-2
abundance: .
j_gene: TRBJ2-3
CDR3aa: CASSRHQSGIDTQYF

v_gene: TRBV10-3
abundance: .
j_gene: TRBJ2-7
CDR3aa: CAISERDYEQYF

v_gene: TRBV6-1
abundance: .
j_gene: TRBJ2-5
CDR3aa: CASSERPGTGRQTQYF